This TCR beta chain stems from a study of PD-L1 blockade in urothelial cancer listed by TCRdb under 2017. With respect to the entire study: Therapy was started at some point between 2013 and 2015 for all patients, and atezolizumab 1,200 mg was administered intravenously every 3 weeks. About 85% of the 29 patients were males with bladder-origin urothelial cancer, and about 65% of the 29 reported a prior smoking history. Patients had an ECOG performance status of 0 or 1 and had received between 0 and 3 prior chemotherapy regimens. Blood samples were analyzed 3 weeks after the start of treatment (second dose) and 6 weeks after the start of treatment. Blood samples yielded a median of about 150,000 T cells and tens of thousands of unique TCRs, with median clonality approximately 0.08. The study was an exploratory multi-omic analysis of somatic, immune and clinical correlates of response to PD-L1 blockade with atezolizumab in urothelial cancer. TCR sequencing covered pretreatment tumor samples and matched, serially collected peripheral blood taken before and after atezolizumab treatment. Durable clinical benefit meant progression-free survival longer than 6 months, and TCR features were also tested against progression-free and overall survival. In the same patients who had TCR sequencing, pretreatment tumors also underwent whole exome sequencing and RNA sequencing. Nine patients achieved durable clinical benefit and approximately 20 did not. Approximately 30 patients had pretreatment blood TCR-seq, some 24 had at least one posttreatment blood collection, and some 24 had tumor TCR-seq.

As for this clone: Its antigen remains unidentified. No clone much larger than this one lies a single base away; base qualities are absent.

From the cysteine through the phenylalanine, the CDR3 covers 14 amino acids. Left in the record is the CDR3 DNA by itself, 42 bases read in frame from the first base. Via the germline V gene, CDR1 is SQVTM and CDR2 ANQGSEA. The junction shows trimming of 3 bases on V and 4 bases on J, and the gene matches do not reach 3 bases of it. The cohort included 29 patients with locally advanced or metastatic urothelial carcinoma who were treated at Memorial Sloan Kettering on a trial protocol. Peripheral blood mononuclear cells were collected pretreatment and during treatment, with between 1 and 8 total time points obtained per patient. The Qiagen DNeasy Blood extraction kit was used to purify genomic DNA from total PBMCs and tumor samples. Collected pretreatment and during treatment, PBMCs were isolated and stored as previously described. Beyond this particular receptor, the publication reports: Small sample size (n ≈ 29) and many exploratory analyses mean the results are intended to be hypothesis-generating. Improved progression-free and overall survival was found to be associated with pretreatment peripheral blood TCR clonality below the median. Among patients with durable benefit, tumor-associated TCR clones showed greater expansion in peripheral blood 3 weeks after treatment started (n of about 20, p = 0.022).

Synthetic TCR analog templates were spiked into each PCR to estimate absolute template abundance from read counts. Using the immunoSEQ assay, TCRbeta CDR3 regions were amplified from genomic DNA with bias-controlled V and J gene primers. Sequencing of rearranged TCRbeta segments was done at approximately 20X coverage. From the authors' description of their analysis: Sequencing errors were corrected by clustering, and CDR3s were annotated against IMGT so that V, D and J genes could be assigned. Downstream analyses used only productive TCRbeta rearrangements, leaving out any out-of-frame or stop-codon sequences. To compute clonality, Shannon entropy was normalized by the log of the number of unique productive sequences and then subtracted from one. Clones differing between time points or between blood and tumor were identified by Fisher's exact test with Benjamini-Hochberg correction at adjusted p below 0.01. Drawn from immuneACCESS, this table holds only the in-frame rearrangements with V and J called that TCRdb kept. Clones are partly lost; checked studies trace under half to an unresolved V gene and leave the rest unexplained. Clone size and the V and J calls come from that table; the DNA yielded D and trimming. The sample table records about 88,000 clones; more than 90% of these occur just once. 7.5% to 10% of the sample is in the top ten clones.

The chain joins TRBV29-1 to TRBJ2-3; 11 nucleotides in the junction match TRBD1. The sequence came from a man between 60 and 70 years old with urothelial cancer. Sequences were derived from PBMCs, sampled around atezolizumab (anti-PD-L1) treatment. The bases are TGCAGCGTTGACGGACAGGGGGCATCAGATACGCAGTATTTT. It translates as CSVDGQGASDTQYF.